The next 26 T cell receptor beta chains were all read from a single sample in a study of blood T cell repertoires in COVID-19. Assay used: immunoSEQ multiplex PCR; TCRdb lists only in-frame clones, some missing. The table lists approximately 250,000 clones, about 83% of them singletons. The sequencing input was peripheral blood. These receptors were obtained from a woman aged 35 to 49 who had recovered from COVID-19.

The V gene is TRBV28, the J gene TRBJ1-1; 8 nucleotides align to TRBD1. The J segment lost 5 bases and the V segment lost 7 bases, leaving 6 bases of the junction unmatched. The V gene's germline CDR1 is MDHEN and CDR2 SYDVKM. The CDR3 extends over 13 amino acids. In nucleotides, the CDR3 is TGTGCCAGCATCCTAGACAGGGGAACTGAAGCTTTCTTT. Its protein is CASILDRGTEAFF.

The chain recombines TRBV28 with TRBJ1-3; D is unresolved. Germline loops: CDR1 MDHEN, CDR2 SYDVKM. This CDR3 comprises 14 residues. V was trimmed by 6 bases and J by 1 base, leaving 10 bases between them. CDR3 DNA sequence: TGTGCCAGCAGCGGGAGTGGATCTGGAAACACCATATATTTT. This gives the protein CASSGSGSGNTIYF.

This rearrangement joins TRBV19 to TRBJ1-5; 11 positions agree with TRBD1. V trimming: 6 bases; J trimming: 2 bases; junction bases outside the gene matches: 9. The germline V gene encodes CDR1 LNHDA and CDR2 SQIVND (reference sequence). The CDR3 runs 17 residues. The CDR3 here is CASRDPGQGVGNQPQHF. In nucleotides, the CDR3 is TGTGCCAGTAGAGACCCGGGACAGGGGGTTGGCAATCAGCCCCAGCATTTT.

This chain connects TRBV5-1 to TRBJ1-1; 9 bases align to TRBD1. The CDR3 loop spans 14 amino acids. Germline CDR1 reads SGHRS; CDR2 reads YFSETQ. V was pared by 4 bases and J by 4 bases, with 5 bases of the junction left unmatched. This chain's CDR3 is CASSSVTGGTEAFF. The CDR3 DNA follows: TGCGCCAGCAGCAGTGTGACAGGGGGCACTGAAGCTTTCTTT.

Here the CDR3 DNA reads TGTGCCAGCAGCTTAACTAGCACCTCGACCCAGTACTTC. This sequence encodes CASSLTSTSTQYF. The genes are TRBV5-6 and TRBJ2-5, with D possibly TRBD2 on 6 matching bases. Germline V lookup: CDR1 SGHDT, CDR2 YYEEEE. V lost 2 bases and J lost 7, with 12 bases in between. The CDR3 totals 13 residues.

The rearrangement links TRBV11-3 to TRBJ2-1, with 10 bases that match TRBD1. Germline CDR1 and CDR2: SGHNT and YENEEA. V shed 0 bases, J shed 2 bases, and the junction held 1 base outside the gene matches. This CDR3 contains 16 residues. The CDR3 nucleotides read TGTGCCAGCAGCTTAGAAGGGACAGGGGCCTACAATGAGCAGTTCTTC. This encodes CASSLEGTGAYNEQFF.

The chain has TRBV14 and TRBJ1-1; 8 bases map to TRBD1. The V and J ends lost 4 bases and 4 bases, in that order; junction bases with no gene match: 8. Per the germline V gene, CDR1 is SGHDN and CDR2 is FVKESK. This CDR3 is 15 amino acids long. The CDR3 region is CASSPRTGRGTEAFF. The DNA for the CDR3 is TGTGCCAGCAGCCCAAGGACAGGGAGGGGCACTGAAGCTTTCTTT.

The chain joins TRBV15 to TRBJ2-3; 8 bases align to TRBD2. The V gene end was trimmed by 5 bases and the J gene end by 9 bases; junction bases not matched to a gene: 16. Germline lookup yields CDR1 LNHNV and CDR2 YYDKDF (reference sequence). The CDR3 extends over 16 amino acids. This CDR3 reads CATSGLAGFIGMTQYF. In DNA, the CDR3 is TGTGCCACCAGCGGTCTAGCGGGCTTTATAGGGATGACGCAGTATTTT.

V usage is TRBV5-1 and J usage is TRBJ1-1; D is uncertain. V dropped 4 bases and J dropped 6 bases, with 13 bases sitting between them. The CDR3 is made up of 13 amino acids. Germline assignment: CDR1 SGHRS and CDR2 YFSETQ. The CDR3 bases are TGCGCCAGCAGCAAATTAGGTAGCGCTGAAGCTTTCTTT. It is translated as CASSKLGSAEAFF.

This chain uses TRBV6-5 with TRBJ2-5; no firm D call. CDR1 MNHEY and CDR2 SVGAGI come from the germline V gene. The ends were cut back, 7 bases at V and 1 base at J, with 10 bases in the middle. The CDR3 has 13 residues. The CDR3 region is CASTRMRQETQYF. The CDR3 DNA is TGTGCCAGCACGCGGATGCGCCAAGAGACCCAGTACTTC.

V gene TRBV7-6 combines with J gene TRBJ1-1, with D maybe TRBD1 (5 bases). V lost 6 bases and J lost 6, with 17 bases in between. This CDR3 has 14 residues. Germline values: CDR1 SGHVS, CDR2 FNYEAQ. The CDR3 sequence: CASRAGGGTAEAFF. The CDR3 DNA sequence: TGTGCCAGCAGGGCCGGGGGGGGAACTGCTGAAGCTTTCTTT.

This chain uses TRBV6-5 with TRBJ2-2; no reliable D call. Germline loops: CDR1 MNHEY, CDR2 SVGAGI. The germline V and J ends were trimmed by 6 bases and 5 bases, with 16 bases remaining between them. CDR3 length: 15 residues. The CDR3 region is CASRTPSRPTGELFF. The CDR3 DNA follows: TGTGCCAGCAGAACACCCTCGCGGCCGACCGGGGAGCTGTTTTTT.

The V and J genes are TRBV7-2 and TRBJ2-2; no clear D gene. The CDR3 is 18 amino acids. The germline V gene has CDR1 SGHTA and CDR2 FQGNSA. With 1 base removed from V and 1 base from J, the gap between germline ends came to 16 bases. The CDR3 DNA follows: TGTGCCAGCAGCTTAGAGTTGGTTAGGAGCTTGAACACCGGGGAGCTGTTTTTT. This translates into CASSLELVRSLNTGELFF.

The gene calls are TRBV9 and TRBJ1-4; D is undetermined. Trimming removed 4 bases from V and 0 bases from J, with 10 bases in between. Germline lookup yields CDR1 SGDLS and CDR2 YYNGEE. CDR3 length: 15 amino acids. As DNA, the CDR3 is TGTGCCAGCAGCACCCGAAGCGCAACTAATGAAAAACTGTTTTTT. The encoded protein is CASSTRSATNEKLFF. The variable domain in full, with the rest retrieved from reference TRBV9 and TRBJ1-4, is DSGVTQTPKHLITATGQRVTLRCSPRSGDLSVYWYQQSLDQGLQFLIQYYNGEERAKGNILERFSAQQFPDLHSELNLSSLELGDSALYFCASSTRSATNEKLFFGSGTQLSVL.

The chain carries TRBV5-1 and TRBJ2-1, with D possibly being TRBD1 (6 bases). This CDR3 is built from 12 residues. The V gene's germline CDR1 is SGHRS and CDR2 YFSETQ. V was pared by 6 bases and J by 9 bases, with 13 bases between. CDR3 coding DNA: TGCGCCAGCACAGAACAGGGCCCTGAGCAGTTCTTC. Amino acid sequence: CASTEQGPEQFF.

This clone was detected only once. Other nucleotide sequences in the sample specify the same CDR3. V usage is TRBV5-1 and J usage is TRBJ1-2; D is unresolved. The length of the CDR3 is 14 residues. V dropped 4 bases and J dropped 2 bases, with 12 bases sitting between them. In germline, CDR1 is SGHRS, CDR2 YFSETQ. CDR3 nucleotides: TGCGCCAGCAGCCTGGGTACGGGGAACTATGGCTACACCTTC. Amino acids: CASSLGTGNYGYTF.

The V gene is TRBV6-2 or TRBV6-3, the J gene TRBJ1-2; 10 nucleotides agree with TRBD1. The trim removed 6 bases at V and 7 bases at J, leaving 11 bases unmatched. The CDR3 contains 15 residues. Germline CDR1 is MNHEY and CDR2 is SVGEGT. For the CDR3, the DNA is TGTGCCAGCAGCCAGGACAGGGGGGCTTTACGTGGCTACACCTTC. Protein product: CASSQDRGALRGYTF.

The chain is built from TRBV11-2 and TRBJ2-3, with D perhaps matching TRBD1 (7 bases). Germline V CDR1 and CDR2: SGHAT, FQNNGV. Trimming stripped 4 bases from V and 5 bases from J, with 16 bases between. The CDR3 is made up of 15 amino acids. CDR3 amino acids: CASSSLRQGGDTQYF. The DNA of the CDR3 is TGTGCCAGCAGCTCCCTACGGCAGGGGGGAGATACGCAGTATTTT.

The V call is TRBV6-5, the J call TRBJ1-6, with D possibly being TRBD1 (5 bases). V was trimmed by 6 bases and J by 7 bases, leaving 13 bases between them. This CDR3 contains 14 residues. Germline CDR1 and CDR2: MNHEY and SVGAGI. The CDR3 sequence: CASRLRESNSPLHF. The CDR3 DNA reads TGTGCCAGCAGGCTCAGGGAAAGCAATTCACCCCTCCACTTT.

This chain connects TRBV7-8 to TRBJ2-7, with D uncertain. Trimming cost V 2 bases and J 3 bases, with 14 bases left between them. The length of the CDR3 is 15 residues. Germline V gene data show CDR1 as SGHVS and CDR2 as FQNEAQ. In DNA form, the CDR3 reads TGTGCCAGCAGCTTAATCTACGGGTTTCTCTACGAGCAGTACTTC. It specifies CASSLIYGFLYEQYF. Supplemented by reference TRBV7-8 and TRBJ2-7, the full variable domain reads GAGVSQSPRYKVAKRGQDVALRCDPISGHVSLFWYQQALGQGPEFLTYFQNEAQLDKSGLPSDRFFAERPEGSVSTLKIQRTQQEDSAVYLCASSLIYGFLYEQYFGPGTRLTVT.

The chain carries TRBV18 and TRBJ2-7, with unresolved D. Trimming took off 3 bases at V and 2 bases at J, with 11 bases between the two ends. The CDR3 has 14 amino acids. The germline CDR1 and CDR2 sequences are KGHSH and LQKENI. Here the CDR3 DNA reads TGTGCCAGCTCACCGGAAGTTCAGGCCTACGAGCAGTACTTC. Protein product: CASSPEVQAYEQYF.

This rearrangement joins TRBV19 to TRBJ1-2; TRBD1 might be the D (5 bases). Germline CDR1 and CDR2: LNHDA and SQIVND (reference sequence). CDR3 length: 13 residues. Deletions cut 6 bases from V and 3 bases from J, with 11 bases between. The CDR3 DNA sequence: TGTGCCAGTAGAACCGGGACTGACTATGGCTACACCTTC. Protein product: CASRTGTDYGYTF.

This clone was seen once. The V and J genes are TRBV2 and TRBJ1-2, with 9 bases fitting TRBD1. In germline, CDR1 is SNHLY, CDR2 FYNNEI. The CDR3 extends over 14 amino acids. V shed 3 bases and J 2 bases; nucleotides not matched to a gene: 1. CDR3 DNA sequence: TGTGCCAGCAGTGAGGGGACAGGGAACTATGGCTACACCTTC. This gives the protein CASSEGTGNYGYTF.

The table lists this clone with a count of one. This chain uses TRBV6-1 with TRBJ1-3, with 7 bases lining up with TRBD1. The CDR3 totals 15 residues. Germline CDR1 is MNHNS and CDR2 is SASEGT. V lost 1 base and J lost 3; bases outside the gene matches: 3. For the CDR3, the DNA is TGTGCCAGCAGTGAAGAGGGGGCGGGTGGAAACACCATATATTTT. Encoded protein: CASSEEGAGGNTIYF.

V and J are TRBV10-2 and TRBJ2-1; weak D call: TRBD1 (6 bases). Germline V gives CDR1 WSHSY, CDR2 SAAADI. The CDR3 contains 14 residues. Trimming took 7 bases from V and 2 from J, leaving 12 bases between them. CDR3 protein: CASTLTGPYNEQFF. Written as DNA, the CDR3 is TGCGCCAGCACCTTAACAGGGCCCTACAATGAGCAGTTCTTC.

This clone was seen only a few times. V and J are TRBV18 and TRBJ2-7, with TRBD1 matching 9 bases. J gave up 7 bases and V 6 bases, and 10 bases lay outside the gene matches. Germline CDR1 is KGHSH and CDR2 is LQKENI. The CDR3 contains 14 residues. In DNA form, the CDR3 reads TGTGCCAGCTCGGACAGGACAGGGGACGGGGAGCAGTACTTC. Protein product: CASSDRTGDGEQYF.